This T cell receptor (beta chain) originates from a study of OX40 agonist ivuxolimab in advanced cancers. This CDR3 spans 16 amino acids. Looked up from germline, CDR1 is SGHVS and CDR2 is FNYEAQ. Trimming pared 2 bases from V and 3 bases from J, leaving 14 bases between. Repertoires were generated with immunoSEQ multiplex PCR, while TCRdb's copy carries only in-frame clones and drops some. This sample carries some 83,000 clones, 90% of them seen once, and the ten largest clones take roughly 0.72%. Exclusion of a patient followed from autoimmune disease history or systemic immunosuppression. This clone appeared once.

The receptor was isolated from an adult with an advanced solid tumor such as melanoma, head and neck, liver or kidney cancer. The sample consisted of CD4+ or CD8+ T cells sorted from blood, taken in a trial of the OX40 agonist ivuxolimab. The chain combines TRBV7-6 with TRBJ1-3, with unresolved D. The DNA for the CDR3 is TGTGCCAGCAGCTTATATTTAGCCGACCTTGGAAACACCATATATTTT. It encodes CASSLYLADLGNTIYF.